This T cell receptor (beta chain) originates from a study of Graves' ophthalmopathy and Graves' hyperthyroidism. Study outcomes and limitations: In blood, most expanded thyroid clonotypes above 0.001 frequency were also detected.

V lost 5 bases and J lost 7, with 16 bases in between. Germline-derived CDR1 and CDR2 are SGDLS and YYNGEE. This CDR3 is 14 amino acids long. There are a few counts of this clonotype. The antigen is unknown. The TCR beta CDR3 regions underwent amplification from RNA transcripts. RT-PCR in the first round used HTBI primers; a second-round multiplex PCR followed. Each CDR3 protein is one row after TCRdb ran MiXCR on the multiplex PCR reads. The sample gives about 1.1 million distinct CDR3 sequences, about two fifths of which show up once; 11% is in the top ten. J is TRBJ1-5 and V is TRBV9; D gene unclear. The clonotype comes from an adult man with Graves' hyperthyroidism. Specimen: peripheral blood or thyroid tissue (not recorded which). CDR3 in amino acids: CASSSDVKRQPQHF. The CDR3 bases are TGTGCCAGCAGTTCGGACGTAAAGAGACAGCCCCAGCATTTT. The full variable domain, rest sourced from reference TRBV9 and TRBJ1-5, is DSGVTQTPKHLITATGQRVTLRCSPRSGDLSVYWYQQSLDQGLQFLIQYYNGEERAKGNILERFSAQQFPDLHSELNLSSLELGDSALYFCASSSDVKRQPQHFGDGTRLSIL.